These 10 T cell receptor beta chains were sequenced from one sample in a study of blood T cell repertoires in COVID-19 (TCRdb year 2020). Library preparation used the immunoSEQ multiplex PCR assay. TCRdb provides this immuneACCESS table in a form limited to in-frame rearrangements. Some clones are lacking; in checked studies, under half of them reflect an unresolved V gene, and why the rest are absent is not known. The sample contains about 300,000 clones, nearly 90% of them found a single time. Under 6.5% of the sample belongs to the ten largest clones. Material: PBMCs or T cells enriched from blood (not recorded which). The receptors originated from a woman in her twenties or thirties who had recovered from COVID-19.

V and J are TRBV29-1 and TRBJ2-5; 7 nucleotides agree with TRBD2. The CDR3 covers 14 residues. V lost 7 bases and J lost 0; bases outside the gene matches: 8. Per germline, CDR1 SQVTM and CDR2 ANQGSEA. The CDR3 DNA follows: TGCAGCGGGGGGGGTGCGGCGTACCAAGAGACCCAGTACTTC. It translates to CSGGGAAYQETQYF. The full variable domain, in which reference TRBV29-1 and TRBJ2-5 provide the parts outside the CDR3, is SAVISQKPSRDICQRGTSLTIQCQVDSQVTMMFWYRQQPGQSLTLIATANQGSEATYESGFVIDKFPISRPNLTFSTLTVSNMSPEDSSIYLCSGGGAAYQETQYFGPGTRLLVL.

The chain has TRBV13 and TRBJ2-3; D might be TRBD2 (6 bases). V was cut by 2 bases and J by 6 bases, with 6 bases left in between. CDR1 and CDR2 from the germline V gene are PRHDT and FYEKMQ (reference sequence). The CDR3 length is 12 residues. In DNA form, the CDR3 reads TGTGCCAGCAGCTTACGGGGGGATACGCAGTATTTT. Encoded protein: CASSLRGDTQYF.

J is TRBJ1-6 and V is TRBV4-1, with a tentative D call TRBD1 (5 bases). The CDR3 spans 16 residues. V lost 4 bases and J 7 bases, leaving 17 bases between the germline ends. Germline V gives CDR1 MGHRA, CDR2 YSYEKL. This CDR3 is CASSPNRWGENSPLHF. DNA for the CDR3: TGCGCCAGCAGCCCGAACCGGTGGGGGGAAAATTCACCCCTCCACTTT.

V usage is TRBV12-3 or TRBV12-4 and J usage is TRBJ1-3; 8 bases line up with TRBD1. Trimming at V came to 6 bases and at J to 15 bases, leaving 7 bases not matched to a gene. The CDR3 runs 11 residues. The CDR3 region is CASRMGQATYF. The CDR3 DNA is TGTGCCAGCAGGATGGGACAGGCGACATATTTT.

The V call is TRBV3-1 (or the pseudogene TRBV3-2), the J call TRBJ2-7, with a weak D call TRBD2 (6 bases). Trimming removed 4 bases at V and 1 base at J, with 14 bases between. This CDR3 region has 15 residues. Germline V gene data show CDR1 as LGHDT and CDR2 as YNNKEL (reference sequence). The CDR3: CASSRGILASYEQYF. In DNA form, the CDR3 reads TGTGCCAGCAGCCGTGGTATACTAGCTTCCTACGAGCAGTACTTC.

This rearrangement joins TRBV30 to TRBJ1-6, with 10 bases aligning to TRBD1. Trimming took 1 base from V and 0 from J; bases not matched to a gene: 9. There are 19 residues in the CDR3. Germline assignment: CDR1 GTSNPN and CDR2 SVGIG (reference sequence). The CDR3, as DNA: TGTGCCTGGAGTGAAAGGGGACAGGGGTTTTCCTCCTATAATTCACCCCTCCACTTT. Translated, it gives CAWSERGQGFSSYNSPLHF.

The J gene is TRBJ1-2, the V gene TRBV13, with TRBD1 matching over 8 bases. Per the germline V gene, CDR1 is PRHDT and CDR2 is FYEKMQ (reference sequence). Trimming at V came to 0 bases and at J to 3 bases, leaving 6 bases not matched to a gene. CDR3 length equals 16 residues. CDR3 coding DNA: TGTGCCAGCAGCTTAGGGCAGGGGGCCCTGTACTATGGCTACACCTTC. Translated, it gives CASSLGQGALYYGYTF.

The chain recombines TRBV2 with TRBJ1-4; D is perhaps TRBD1 (5 bases). V dropped 6 bases and J dropped 7 bases, with 15 bases sitting between them. Germline CDR1 is SNHLY and CDR2 is FYNNEI. The CDR3 extends over 14 amino acids. DNA for the CDR3: TGTGCCAGCAGCGCGCGGGGCAAGAGTGAAAAACTGTTTTTT. Translated, it gives CASSARGKSEKLFF.

V is TRBV9 and J is TRBJ1-4; D is unclear. The CDR3 runs 14 residues. CDR1 is SGDLS and CDR2 is YYNGEE in the germline V gene. Trimming took 0 bases from V and 7 from J, leaving 10 bases between them. CDR3 loop: CASSVGSAGEKLFF. The CDR3 coding sequence is TGTGCCAGCAGCGTAGGGAGCGCTGGTGAAAAACTGTTTTTT.

This clone appeared a single time. The chain links TRBV3-1 (or the pseudogene TRBV3-2) to TRBJ2-1; perhaps TRBD2 as D (7 bases). The CDR3 loop spans 19 amino acids. Trimming took 0 bases from V and 8 from J, leaving 26 bases between them. From germline, CDR1 is LGHDT and CDR2 YNNKEL (reference sequence). CDR3 bases: TGTGCCAGCAGCCAAGAGGCTGGTACGGGCGGGGGCTTCAGGGATGAGCAGTTCTTC. This translates into CASSQEAGTGGGFRDEQFF.